A single sample gave rise to the 15 T cell receptor beta chains below, sequenced in a study of blood T cell repertoires in COVID-19. The table came from immunoSEQ multiplex PCR; TCRdb's copy has only in-frame clones and leaves some out. The sample has roughly 200,000 clones, approximately 88% seen once. Sequencing was performed on peripheral blood. These receptors were obtained from a man aged 35 to 55 with acute or convalescent COVID-19.

J is TRBJ1-2 and V is TRBV2, with 8 bases identical to TRBD1. The CDR3 runs 15 residues. Germline values: CDR1 SNHLY, CDR2 FYNNEI. Unmatched junction bases numbered 7, after V lost 5 bases and J lost 2 bases. The CDR3 DNA sequence: TGTGCCAGCAGTAGATCTCAGGGGGCAAACTATGGCTACACCTTC. This gives the protein CASSRSQGANYGYTF.

The chain couples TRBV10-3 to TRBJ2-5; D is perhaps TRBD1 (5 bases). CDR1 and CDR2 from the germline V gene are ENHRY and SYGVKD. V dropped 5 bases and J dropped 0 bases, with 7 bases sitting between them. This CDR3 region has 13 residues. The CDR3 DNA reads as TGTGCCATCAGTTCAGGGTACCAAGAGACCCAGTACTTC. Translation gives CAISSGYQETQYF.

The chain carries TRBV6-5 and TRBJ2-7; 7 bases fit TRBD1. Germline V gene sequence: CDR1 MNHEY, CDR2 SVGAGI. The CDR3 runs 13 residues. The V gene end was trimmed by 2 bases and the J gene end by 3 bases; junction bases not matched to a gene: 1. The CDR3 DNA follows: TGTGCCAGCAGTTACGGGACAGACTACGAGCAGTACTTC. Its protein product is CASSYGTDYEQYF.

This clone showed up just once. The chain uses TRBV30 and TRBJ1-1; perhaps TRBD1 as D (6 bases). Between the trimmed V and J ends, which lost 1 base and 9 bases, there was a span of 9 bases. This CDR3 region has 11 residues. The germline gives CDR1 GTSNPN, CDR2 SVGIG (reference sequence). This CDR3 is CAWSGGQQAFF. In DNA, the CDR3 is TGTGCCTGGAGTGGAGGACAGCAAGCTTTCTTT.

The rearrangement joins TRBV29-1 to TRBJ1-1; D unclear. This CDR3 has 13 residues. Looked up from germline, CDR1 is SQVTM and CDR2 is ANQGSEA. Trimming removed 4 bases from V and 2 bases from J, with 11 bases in between. The CDR3 DNA follows: TGCAGCGTTGTGTTTGGAGTAAACACTGAAGCTTTCTTT. Its protein is CSVVFGVNTEAFF. The full variable domain, its missing parts supplied by reference TRBV29-1 and TRBJ1-1, is SAVISQKPSRDICQRGTSLTIQCQVDSQVTMMFWYRQQPGQSLTLIATANQGSEATYESGFVIDKFPISRPNLTFSTLTVSNMSPEDSSIYLCSVVFGVNTEAFFGQGTRLTVV.

With respect to this clone: Because the CDR3's place on the DNA is in doubt, the DNA is left out and the CDR3 is given as listed by TCRdb. The chain recombines TRBV5-1 with TRBJ1-5; the table's D call, TRBD1, was not checked against the DNA. Germline CDR1 is SGHRS and CDR2 is YFSETQ. Both ends counted, the CDR3 spans 16 residues. The CDR3 sequence: CASSPFGEGGGQPQHF.

To note about this clone: Within the sample, other DNA sequences also encode this same CDR3. The V and J genes are TRBV27 and TRBJ1-2; 8 nucleotides match TRBD1. CDR1 is MNHEY, CDR2 SMNVEV, per germline (reference sequence). This CDR3 comprises 14 residues. Trimming took 2 bases from V and 8 from J; bases not matched to a gene: 7. DNA of the CDR3: TGTGCCAGCAGTTTAAGGCAGGGGGCCGGAGGCTACACCTTC. Protein sequence: CASSLRQGAGGYTF.

This clone has a handful of counts. The gene calls are TRBV7-9 and TRBJ1-5, with 8 bases that match TRBD1. Germline CDR1 SEHNR, CDR2 FQNEAQ (reference sequence). Trimming removed 5 bases from V and 2 bases from J; junction bases left unmatched: 8. The length of the CDR3 is 16 residues. CDR3 loop: CASSPDRGGGNQPQHF. The CDR3 nucleotides are TGTGCCAGCAGCCCCGACAGGGGAGGCGGCAATCAGCCCCAGCATTTT.

The rearrangement uses TRBV7-2 and TRBJ2-7, with TRBD2 identical over 9 bases. Germline V gives CDR1 SGHTA, CDR2 FQGNSA. V was clipped by 2 bases and J by 2 bases; unmatched bases: 1. This CDR3 spans 14 amino acids. CDR3 protein: CASSLLAGTYEQYF. The CDR3 coding sequence is TGTGCCAGCAGCTTACTAGCGGGGACCTACGAGCAGTACTTC. Full variable domain (remainder filled in from reference TRBV7-2 and TRBJ2-7): GAGVSQSPSNKVTEKGKDVELRCDPISGHTALYWYRQSLGQGLEFLIYFQGNSAPDKSGLPSDRFSAERTGGSVSTLTIQRTQQEDSAVYLCASSLLAGTYEQYFGPGTRLTVT.

The chain joins TRBV7-9 to TRBJ2-7, with D maybe TRBD2 (7 bases). V was shortened by 5 bases and J by 6 bases, with 20 bases between the two germline ends. Germline CDR1 reads SEHNR; CDR2 reads FQNEAQ (reference sequence). The CDR3 spans 15 residues. Here the CDR3 DNA reads TGTGCCAGCAGCCCCCGGGGGGCCCAGCCGGGCGAGCAGTACTTC. Protein sequence: CASSPRGAQPGEQYF. The full variable domain, its missing parts supplied by reference TRBV7-9 and TRBJ2-7, is DTGVSQNPRHKITKRGQNVTFRCDPISEHNRLYWYRQTLGQGPEFLTYFQNEAQLEKSRLLSDRFSAERPKGSFSTLEIQRTEQGDSAMYLCASSPRGAQPGEQYFGPGTRLTVT.

This clone occurred once. The genes are TRBV4-1 and TRBJ1-2; D ambiguous. The CDR3 consists of 15 residues. The V gene lost 0 bases and the J gene lost 6 bases, with 14 bases spanning the gap. The germline V gene encodes CDR1 MGHRA and CDR2 YSYEKL. The CDR3 bases are TGCGCCAGCAGCCAAGAAATAGGGCGGGTAAATGGCTACACCTTC. The encoded protein is CASSQEIGRVNGYTF.

The V call is TRBV15, the J call TRBJ2-3, with 7 bases fitting TRBD1. The V and J ends lost 5 bases and 0 bases, in that order; junction bases with no gene match: 8. This CDR3 region has 16 residues. Per germline, CDR1 LNHNV and CDR2 YYDKDF (reference sequence). CDR3 sequence: CATSPQLQGSTDTQYF. DNA of the CDR3: TGTGCCACCAGCCCTCAGCTACAGGGGAGCACAGATACGCAGTATTTT.

The chain couples TRBV6-5 to TRBJ1-3; no reliable D call. CDR1 is MNHEY and CDR2 is SVGAGI in the germline V gene. The length of the CDR3 is 15 residues. Trimming pared 2 bases from V and 2 bases from J, leaving 10 bases between. The CDR3 sequence is CASSYDWSAGNTIYF. In nucleotides, the CDR3 is TGTGCCAGCAGTTACGATTGGAGTGCTGGAAACACCATATATTTT.

The chain employs TRBV19 and TRBJ1-5; perhaps TRBD1 as D (6 bases). The CDR3 runs 15 residues. With 3 bases removed from V and 6 bases from J, the gap between germline ends came to 15 bases. Germline CDR1 is LNHDA and CDR2 is SQIVND (reference sequence). The CDR3 DNA reads TGTGCCAGTAGTATGGGGCAGGGGATGGGTCAGCCCCAGCATTTT. Protein: CASSMGQGMGQPQHF.

The genes are TRBV11-2 and TRBJ2-7, with 14 bases that match TRBD2. This CDR3 spans 18 amino acids. Trimming took 4 bases from V and 0 from J; bases not matched to a gene: 8. The germline gives CDR1 SGHAT, CDR2 FQNNGV. Written as DNA, the CDR3 is TGTGCCAGCAGCTGGACTAGCGGGGGGCTTAGGAGCTCCTACGAGCAGTACTTC. As protein: CASSWTSGGLRSSYEQYF.